The subject of this entry is one TCR beta chain. TCRdb keeps only in-frame clones here, not all; method: immunoSEQ multiplex PCR. Of tens of thousands of clones listed, 91% are singletons. Germline CDR1 reads SGHAT; CDR2 reads FQNNGV. The CDR3 contains 17 residues. V trimming: 1 base; J trimming: 4 bases; junction bases outside the gene matches: 9. The record originates from a study of control samples from healthy donors and cancer patients. V gene TRBV11-2 combines with J gene TRBJ1-2; 10 positions agree with TRBD1. The receptor was isolated from a man aged 45 to 65 with lung cancer. Sequencing was done on a sample of PBMCs. The CDR3 region has the DNA TGTGCCAGCAGCTTAGGTTTCGGGACAGGGGTGAGCTATGGCTACACCTTC. Translated: CASSLGFGTGVSYGYTF.